Many counts were recorded for the clone carrying this T cell receptor beta chain. CDR1 is MNHNS, CDR2 SASEGT, per germline. CDR3 length: 17 residues. Trimming at V came to 6 bases and at J to 4 bases, leaving 15 bases not matched to a gene. The healthy controls volunteered at a blood bank in Maryland, USA. TCRdb ran MiXCR on the 5' RACE reads and lists one entry per CDR3 protein. The data contain roughly 48,000 distinct CDR3 sequences, 20% to 30% of them singletons. The sample is drawn from a study of neurological immune-mediated disorders. The J gene is TRBJ2-3, the V gene TRBV6-1; the match to TRBD2 covers 8 bases. Sequenced input: PBMCs. The sequence derives from a woman in her 70s in good health. As DNA, the CDR3 is TGTGCCAGCAGCCCCACCCTGGCGGGAGGTCTGGCAGATACGCAGTATTTT. Residues: CASSPTLAGGLADTQYF.